This is a list of T cell receptor beta chains from one sample in a study of human T cells and chemical hapten exposure. From the RACE reads, TCRdb called clonotypes with MiXCR, one entry per CDR3 protein. The data show about 54,000 distinct CDR3 sequences, 7.5% to 10% seen once. Sequences were derived from whole blood, sampled in connection with sensitization to the hapten diphenylcyclopropenone (DPC). All receptors derive from a woman in her 50s with alopecia areata. Some clones in this sample may be carry-over from other donors' samples. Both conserved end residues are part of each CDR3. Each record gives: CDR3 protein, CDR3 DNA, D gene, V gene, J gene, clone size. The D gene is left open where the match is weak. Clone size appears in some rows only: once, few, many, or a class for an expanded clone.

CASSIGQRNEKLFF	TGCGCCAGCAGCATTGGACAGCGTAATGAAAAACTGTTTTTT	-	TRBV5-1	TRBJ1-4	few
CASRAGSADTQYF	TGTGCCAGCAGGGCGGGAAGCGCAGATACGCAGTATTTT	-	TRBV28	TRBJ2-3	-
CSVEGQTYEQYF	TGCAGCGTTGAGGGACAGACCTACGAGCAGTACTTC	TRBD1	TRBV29-1	TRBJ2-7	few
CSVEARTDEQYF	TGCAGCGTTGAAGCACGGACGGACGAGCAGTACTTC	-	TRBV29-1	TRBJ2-7	-
CATAGRGYGYTF	TGTGCCACCGCCGGGAGGGGCTATGGCTACACCTTC	-	TRBV6-6	TRBJ1-2	few
CASSYPNWDRRQPQHF	TGTGCCAGCAGTTACCCAAATTGGGACAGGAGGCAGCCCCAGCATTTT	TRBD1	TRBV6-2/TRBV6-3	TRBJ1-5	few
CASSLGDSSGNTIYF	TGTGCCAGCAGCTTGGGCGACAGCTCTGGAAACACCATATATTTT	-	TRBV5-4	TRBJ1-3	many
CASSEWMGTGDQPQHF	TGTGCCAGCAGTGAATGGATGGGGACAGGCGATCAGCCCCAGCATTTT	TRBD1	TRBV6-1	TRBJ1-5	few
CASSLNGYPDTQYF	TGTGCCAGCAGCTTAAATGGTTACCCAGATACGCAGTATTTT	-	TRBV11-2	TRBJ2-3	few
CASSLDRGSGLGTGELFF	TGTGCCAGCAGTTTGGACAGGGGGAGCGGCTTGGGCACCGGGGAGCTGTTTTTT	TRBD1	TRBV12-3/TRBV12-4	TRBJ2-2	-
CASGLSNRAEAFF	TGTGCTAGTGGTTTATCGAACAGGGCGGAAGCTTTCTTT	-	TRBV12-5	TRBJ1-1	-
CASSRTDGGNEKLFF	TGTGCCAGCAGCCGTACGGACGGAGGTAACGAAAAACTGTTTTTT	-	TRBV6-5	TRBJ1-4	few
CSVSSSALHF	TGCAGTGTGAGCAGCTCGGCCCTCCACTTT	-	TRBV20-1	TRBJ1-6	few
CASSLHGGSTDTQYF	TGTGCCAGCAGCTTACACGGGGGAAGTACAGATACGCAGTATTTT	-	TRBV11-3	TRBJ2-3	-
CASSQDRGWELFF	TGTGCCAGCAGCCAAGATCGAGGATGGGAGCTGTTTTTT	-	TRBV14	TRBJ2-2	few
CASIPSGGFSRRGEENTIYF	TGTGCCAGCATCCCCTCGGGGGGGTTCTCCCGACGTGGTGAGGAAAACACCATATATTTT	-	TRBV28	TRBJ1-3	-
CASTEGPNYGYTF	TGTGCCAGCACCGAGGGACCTAACTATGGCTACACCTTC	-	TRBV12-3/TRBV12-4	TRBJ1-2	-
CASSQDRDTEAFF	TGCGCCAGCAGCCAAGACAGGGACACTGAAGCTTTCTTT	-	TRBV4-3	TRBJ1-1	many
CASSSVGGMNTEAFF	TGTGCCAGCAGCTCCGTGGGCGGAATGAACACTGAAGCTTTCTTT	-	TRBV3-1	TRBJ1-1	many
CASSSPWGYYGYTF	TGTGCCAGCAGTTCCCCCTGGGGTTACTATGGCTACACCTTC	-	TRBV12-3/TRBV12-4	TRBJ1-2	few
CASSQASVTTYEQYF	TGTGCCAGCAGCCAAGCATCGGTTACGACCTACGAGCAGTACTTC	-	TRBV3-1	TRBJ2-7	many
CASSPQGPANYGYTF	TGCGCCAGCAGCCCGCAGGGGCCAGCTAACTATGGCTACACCTTC	-	TRBV4-1	TRBJ1-2	-
CASSPTDSTGELFF	TGTGCCAGCTCACCAACAGACAGCACCGGGGAGCTGTTTTTT	-	TRBV18	TRBJ2-2	-
CASSYKGDTQYF	TGTGCCAGCAGTTACAAGGGAGATACGCAGTATTTT	-	TRBV6-2/TRBV6-3	TRBJ2-3	many